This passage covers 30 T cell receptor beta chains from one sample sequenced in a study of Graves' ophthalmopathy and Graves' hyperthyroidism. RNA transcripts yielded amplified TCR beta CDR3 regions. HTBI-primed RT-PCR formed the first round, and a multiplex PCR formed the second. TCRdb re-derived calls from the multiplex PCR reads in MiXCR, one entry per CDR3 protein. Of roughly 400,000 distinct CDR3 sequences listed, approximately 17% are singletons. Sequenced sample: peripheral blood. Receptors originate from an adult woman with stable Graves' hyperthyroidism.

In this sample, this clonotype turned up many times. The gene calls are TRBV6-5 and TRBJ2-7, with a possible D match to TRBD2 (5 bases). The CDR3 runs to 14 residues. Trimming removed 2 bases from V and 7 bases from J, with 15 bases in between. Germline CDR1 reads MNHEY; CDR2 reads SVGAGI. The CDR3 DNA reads TGTGCCAGCAGTTACGGTCAAGGAGGTAGGGAGCAGTACTTC. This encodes CASSYGQGGREQYF.

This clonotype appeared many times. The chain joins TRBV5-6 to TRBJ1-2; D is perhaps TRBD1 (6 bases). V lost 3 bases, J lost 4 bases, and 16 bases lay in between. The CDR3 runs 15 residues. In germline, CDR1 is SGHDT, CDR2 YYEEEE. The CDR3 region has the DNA TGTGCCAGCAGCTATAGCGCGGGGGCCATCTATGGCTACACCTTC. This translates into CASSYSAGAIYGYTF.

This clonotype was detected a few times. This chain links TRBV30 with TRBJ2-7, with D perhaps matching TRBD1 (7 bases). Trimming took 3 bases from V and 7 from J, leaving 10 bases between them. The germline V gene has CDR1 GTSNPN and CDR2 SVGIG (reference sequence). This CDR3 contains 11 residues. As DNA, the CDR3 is TGTGCCTGGAGACAGGGGAGGGAGCAGTACTTC. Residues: CAWRQGREQYF.

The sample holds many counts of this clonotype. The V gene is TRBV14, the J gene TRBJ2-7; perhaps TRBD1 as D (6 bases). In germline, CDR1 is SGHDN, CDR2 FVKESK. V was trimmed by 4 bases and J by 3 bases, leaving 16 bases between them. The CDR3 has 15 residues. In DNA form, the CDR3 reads TGTGCCAGCAGCCCCAGGGGCCGCGGGTTCTACGAGCAGTACTTC. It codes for CASSPRGRGFYEQYF.

The CDR3 protein is CASSGTSGIEQYF. Here the CDR3 DNA reads TGTGCCAGCAGTGGGACTAGCGGGATCGAGCAGTACTTC. V and J are TRBV28 and TRBJ2-7, with 13 bases fitting TRBD2. Germline CDR1 reads MDHEN; CDR2 reads SYDVKM. The CDR3 totals 13 residues. With 5 bases clipped from V and 6 bases from J, the junction kept 1 base outside the gene matches.

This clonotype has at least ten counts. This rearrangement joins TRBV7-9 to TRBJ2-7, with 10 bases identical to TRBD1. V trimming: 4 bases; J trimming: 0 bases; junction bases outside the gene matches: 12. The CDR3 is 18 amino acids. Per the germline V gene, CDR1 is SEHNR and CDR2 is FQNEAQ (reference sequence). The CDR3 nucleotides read TGTGCCAGCAGCTCCGTCCCGGGACAGGGGCCGAGCTCCTACGAGCAGTACTTC. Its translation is CASSSVPGQGPSSYEQYF.

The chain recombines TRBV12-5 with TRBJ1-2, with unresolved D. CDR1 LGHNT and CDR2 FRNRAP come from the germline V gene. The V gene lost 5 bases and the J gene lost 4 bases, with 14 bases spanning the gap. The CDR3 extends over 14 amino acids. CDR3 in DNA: TGTGCTAGTGGTCCTCCCGACGGATCCTATGGCTACACCTTC. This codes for CASGPPDGSYGYTF.

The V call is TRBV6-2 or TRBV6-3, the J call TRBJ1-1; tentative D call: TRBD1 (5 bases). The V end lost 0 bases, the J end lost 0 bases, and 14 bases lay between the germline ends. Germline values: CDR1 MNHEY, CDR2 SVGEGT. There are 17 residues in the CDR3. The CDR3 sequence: CASSYSTRQLMNTEAFF. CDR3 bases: TGTGCCAGCAGTTACTCTACTCGACAGCTTATGAACACTGAAGCTTTCTTT.

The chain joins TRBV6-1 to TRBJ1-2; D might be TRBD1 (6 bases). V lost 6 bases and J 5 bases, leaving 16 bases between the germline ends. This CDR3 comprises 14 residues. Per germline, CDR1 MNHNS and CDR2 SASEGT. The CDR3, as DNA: TGTGCCAGCAGCGGGGGGCGATGGCAATATGGCTACACCTTC. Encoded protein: CASSGGRWQYGYTF.

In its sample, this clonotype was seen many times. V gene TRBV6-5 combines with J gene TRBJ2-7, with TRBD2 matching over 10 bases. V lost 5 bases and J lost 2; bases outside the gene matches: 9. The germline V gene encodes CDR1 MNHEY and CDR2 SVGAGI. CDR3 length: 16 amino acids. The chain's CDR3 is CASSPRSLAGAYEQYF. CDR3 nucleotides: TGTGCCAGCAGTCCCCGGAGTCTAGCGGGGGCCTACGAGCAGTACTTC.

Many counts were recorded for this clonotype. The CDR3 coding sequence is TGTGCCAGCAGTTCTAACAGGGGGCTAAGCACTGAAGCTTTCTTT. As protein: CASSSNRGLSTEAFF. The chain uses TRBV12-3 or TRBV12-4 and TRBJ1-1, with 9 positions matching TRBD1. This CDR3 is 15 amino acids long. The V and J ends lost 4 bases and 4 bases, in that order; junction bases with no gene match: 7.

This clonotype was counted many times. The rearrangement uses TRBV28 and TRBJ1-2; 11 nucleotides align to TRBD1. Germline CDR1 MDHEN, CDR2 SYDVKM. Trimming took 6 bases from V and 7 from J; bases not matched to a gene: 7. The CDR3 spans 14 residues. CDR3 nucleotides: TGTGCCAGCAGAAAATGGACAGGGGGCCCTGGCTACACCTTC. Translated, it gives CASRKWTGGPGYTF.

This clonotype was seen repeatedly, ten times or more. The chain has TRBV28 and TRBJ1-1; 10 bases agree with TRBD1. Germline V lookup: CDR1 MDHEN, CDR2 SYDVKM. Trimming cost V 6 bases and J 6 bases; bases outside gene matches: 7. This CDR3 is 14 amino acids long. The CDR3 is CASRLDRGVAEAFF. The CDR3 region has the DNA TGTGCCAGCAGGCTGGACAGGGGGGTTGCTGAAGCTTTCTTT.

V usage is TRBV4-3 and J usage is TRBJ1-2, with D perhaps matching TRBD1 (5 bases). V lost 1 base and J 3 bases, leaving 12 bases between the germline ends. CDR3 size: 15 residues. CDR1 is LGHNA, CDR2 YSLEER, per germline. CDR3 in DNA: TGCGCCAGCAGCCAAGCAGGCAGGGCGGACTATGGCTACACCTTC. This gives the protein CASSQAGRADYGYTF.

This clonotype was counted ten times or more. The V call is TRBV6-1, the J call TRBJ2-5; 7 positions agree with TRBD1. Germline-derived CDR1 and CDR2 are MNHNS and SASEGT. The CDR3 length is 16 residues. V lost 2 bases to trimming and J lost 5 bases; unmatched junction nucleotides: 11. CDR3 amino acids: CASSESRRGGRETQYF. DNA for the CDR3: TGTGCCAGCAGTGAATCCCGGAGAGGGGGCCGGGAGACCCAGTACTTC.

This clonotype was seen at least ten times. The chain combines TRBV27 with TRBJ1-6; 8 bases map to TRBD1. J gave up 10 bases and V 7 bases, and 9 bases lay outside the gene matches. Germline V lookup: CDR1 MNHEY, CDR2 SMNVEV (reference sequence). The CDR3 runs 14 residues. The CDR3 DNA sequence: TGTGCCAGCAATTCAGGGGGCGTAGGGTCACCCCTCCACTTT. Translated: CASNSGGVGSPLHF.

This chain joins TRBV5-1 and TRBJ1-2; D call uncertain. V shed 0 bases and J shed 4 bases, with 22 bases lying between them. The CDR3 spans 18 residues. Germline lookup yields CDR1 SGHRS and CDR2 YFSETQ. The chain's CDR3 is CASSLGKQWKGPIYGYTF. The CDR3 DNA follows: TGCGCCAGCAGCTTGGGCAAGCAATGGAAGGGCCCGATCTATGGCTACACCTTC. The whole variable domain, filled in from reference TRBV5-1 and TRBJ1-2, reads KAGVTQTPRYLIKTRGQQVTLSCSPISGHRSVSWYQQTPGQGLQFLFEYFSETQRNKGNFPGRFSGRQFSNSRSEMNVSTLELGDSALYLCASSLGKQWKGPIYGYTFGSGTRLTVV.

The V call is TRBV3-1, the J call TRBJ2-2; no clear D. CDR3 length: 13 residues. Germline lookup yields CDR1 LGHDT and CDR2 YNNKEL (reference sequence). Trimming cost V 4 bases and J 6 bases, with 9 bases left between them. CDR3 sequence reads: CASSRRVAGELFF. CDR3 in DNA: TGTGCCAGCAGCCGAAGGGTGGCCGGGGAGCTGTTTTTT. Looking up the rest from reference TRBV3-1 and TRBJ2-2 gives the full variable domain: DTAVSQTPKYLVTQMGNDKSIKCEQNLGHDTMYWYKQDSKKFLKIMFSYNNKELIINETVPNRFSPKSPDKAHLNLHINSLELGDSAVYFCASSRRVAGELFFGEGSRLTVL.

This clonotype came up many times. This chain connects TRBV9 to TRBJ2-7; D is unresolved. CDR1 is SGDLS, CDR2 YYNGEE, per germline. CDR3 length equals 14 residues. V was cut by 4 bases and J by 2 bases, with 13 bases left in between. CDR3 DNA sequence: TGTGCCAGCAGCCAAGGGCCAGGAACCTACGAGCAGTACTTC. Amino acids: CASSQGPGTYEQYF. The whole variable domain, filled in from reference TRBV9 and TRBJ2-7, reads DSGVTQTPKHLITATGQRVTLRCSPRSGDLSVYWYQQSLDQGLQFLIQYYNGEERAKGNILERFSAQQFPDLHSELNLSSLELGDSALYFCASSQGPGTYEQYFGPGTRLTVT.

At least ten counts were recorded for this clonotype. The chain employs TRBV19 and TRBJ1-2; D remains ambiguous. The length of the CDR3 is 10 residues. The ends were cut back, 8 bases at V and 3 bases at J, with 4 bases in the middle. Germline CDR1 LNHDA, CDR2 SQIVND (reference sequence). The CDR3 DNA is TGTGCCAGTCTCGACTATGGCTACACCTTC. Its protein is CASLDYGYTF.

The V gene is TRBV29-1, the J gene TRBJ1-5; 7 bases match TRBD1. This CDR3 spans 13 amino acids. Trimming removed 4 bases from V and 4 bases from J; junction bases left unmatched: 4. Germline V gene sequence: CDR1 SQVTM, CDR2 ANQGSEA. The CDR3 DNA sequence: TGCAGCGTTGGCAGGGGGGCAAATCAGCCCCAGCATTTT. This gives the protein CSVGRGANQPQHF.

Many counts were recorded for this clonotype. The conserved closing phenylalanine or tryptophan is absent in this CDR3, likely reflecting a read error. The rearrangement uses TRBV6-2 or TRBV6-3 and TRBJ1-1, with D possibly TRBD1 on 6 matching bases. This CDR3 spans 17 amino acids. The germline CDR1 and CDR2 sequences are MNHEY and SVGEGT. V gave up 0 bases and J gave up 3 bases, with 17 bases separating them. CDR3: CASSYSRTGAPDTEAFS. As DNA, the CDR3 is TGTGCCAGCAGTTACTCGAGAACGGGGGCTCCGGACACTGAAGCTTTCTCT.

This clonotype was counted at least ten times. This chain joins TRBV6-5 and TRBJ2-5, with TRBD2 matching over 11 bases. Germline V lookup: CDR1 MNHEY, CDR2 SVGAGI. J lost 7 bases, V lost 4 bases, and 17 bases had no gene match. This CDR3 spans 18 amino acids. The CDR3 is CASSFLAGGPWDEGTQYF. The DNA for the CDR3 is TGTGCCAGCAGTTTCTTAGCGGGAGGGCCGTGGGATGAGGGGACCCAGTACTTC.

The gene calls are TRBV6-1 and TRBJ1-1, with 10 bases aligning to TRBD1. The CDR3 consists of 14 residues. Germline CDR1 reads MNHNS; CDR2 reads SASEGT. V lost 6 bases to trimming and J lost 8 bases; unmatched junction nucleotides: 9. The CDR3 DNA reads TGTGCCAGCAGATCGGGACAGGGGTCTCCCGAAGCTTTCTTT. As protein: CASRSGQGSPEAFF.

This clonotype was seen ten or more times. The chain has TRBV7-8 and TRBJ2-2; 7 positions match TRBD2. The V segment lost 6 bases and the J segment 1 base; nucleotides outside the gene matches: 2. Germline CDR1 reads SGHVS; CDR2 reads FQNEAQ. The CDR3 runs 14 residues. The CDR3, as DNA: TGTGCCAGCAGGATAGCGGGGAACACCGGGGAGCTGTTTTTT. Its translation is CASRIAGNTGELFF.

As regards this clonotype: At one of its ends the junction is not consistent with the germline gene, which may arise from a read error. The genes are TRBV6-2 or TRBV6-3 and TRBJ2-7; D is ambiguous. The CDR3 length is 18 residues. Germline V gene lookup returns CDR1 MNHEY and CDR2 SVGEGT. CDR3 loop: CASSYPGSAFLDSYEQCF. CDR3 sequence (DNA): TGTGCTAGCAGTTACCCAGGCTCAGCATTTTTAGACTCCTACGAGCAGTGCTTC.

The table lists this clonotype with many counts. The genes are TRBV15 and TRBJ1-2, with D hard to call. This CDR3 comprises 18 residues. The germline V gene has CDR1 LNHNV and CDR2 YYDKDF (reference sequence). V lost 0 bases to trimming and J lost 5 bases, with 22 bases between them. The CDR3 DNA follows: TGTGCCACCAGCAGAGATGTTTTGGAAGGCCCGAGACGGTATGGCTACACCTTC. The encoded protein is CATSRDVLEGPRRYGYTF. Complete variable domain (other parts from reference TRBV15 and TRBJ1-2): DAMVIQNPRYQVTQFGKPVTLSCSQTLNHNVMYWYQQKSSQAPKLLFHYYDKDFNNEADTPDNFQSRRPNTSFCFLDIRSPGLGDTAMYLCATSRDVLEGPRRYGYTFGSGTRLTVV.

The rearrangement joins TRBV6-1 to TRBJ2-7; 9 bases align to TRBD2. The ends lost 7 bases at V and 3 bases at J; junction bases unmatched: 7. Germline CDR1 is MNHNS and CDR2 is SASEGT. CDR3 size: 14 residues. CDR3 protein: CASTDSGSIYEQYF. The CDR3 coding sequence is TGTGCCAGCACTGATAGCGGGAGTATCTACGAGCAGTACTTC.

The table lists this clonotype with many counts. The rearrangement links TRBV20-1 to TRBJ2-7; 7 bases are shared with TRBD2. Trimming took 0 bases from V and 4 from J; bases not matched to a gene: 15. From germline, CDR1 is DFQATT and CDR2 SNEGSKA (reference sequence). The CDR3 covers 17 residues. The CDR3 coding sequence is TGCAGTGCTAGAGATACCCCGGAGGCTAGCGGAAAGTACGAGCAGTACTTC. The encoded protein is CSARDTPEASGKYEQYF.

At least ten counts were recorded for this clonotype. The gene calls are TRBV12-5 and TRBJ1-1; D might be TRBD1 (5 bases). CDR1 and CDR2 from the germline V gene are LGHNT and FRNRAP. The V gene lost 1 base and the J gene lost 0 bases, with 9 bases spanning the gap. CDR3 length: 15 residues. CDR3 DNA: TGTGCTAGTGGTTTGGGGGGGTGGGTGAACACTGAAGCTTTCTTT. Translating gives CASGLGGWVNTEAFF.